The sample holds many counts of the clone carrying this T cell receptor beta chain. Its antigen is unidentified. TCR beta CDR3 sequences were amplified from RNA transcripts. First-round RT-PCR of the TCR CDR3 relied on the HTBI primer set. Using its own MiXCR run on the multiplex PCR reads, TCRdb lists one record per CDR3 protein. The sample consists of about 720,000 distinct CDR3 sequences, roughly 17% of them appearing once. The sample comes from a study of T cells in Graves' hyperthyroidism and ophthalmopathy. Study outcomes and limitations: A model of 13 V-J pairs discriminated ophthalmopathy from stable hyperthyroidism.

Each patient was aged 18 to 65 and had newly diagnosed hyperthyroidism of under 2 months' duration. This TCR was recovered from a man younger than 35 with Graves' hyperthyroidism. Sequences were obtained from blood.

The CDR3 DNA follows: TGTGCCAGCAGCTCCTACAGGGGGGCCTACGAGCAGTACTTC. Translated, it gives CASSSYRGAYEQYF. The J gene is TRBJ2-7, the V gene TRBV14, with TRBD1 identical over 8 bases. Germline assignment: CDR1 SGHDN and CDR2 FVKESK. The CDR3 loop spans 14 amino acids. Unmatched junction bases numbered 5, after V lost 5 bases and J lost 2 bases. Drawing the rest from reference TRBV14 and TRBJ2-7, the complete variable domain is EAGVTQFPSHSVIEKGQTVTLRCDPISGHDNLYWYRRVMGKEIKFLLHFVKESKQDESGMPNNRFLAERTGGTYSTLKVQPAELEDSGVYFCASSSYRGAYEQYFGPGTRLTVT.